By frequency in the sample, the clone carrying this TCR beta chain is medium-sized. The antigen remains unidentified. Amplification of TRBV12-4/TRBJ1-2 clonotypes used adaptor-ligated barcode primers. TCRdb itself ran the multiplex PCR reads through MiXCR, one entry per CDR3 protein. The sample has over 2,000 distinct CDR3 sequences; approximately 4.8% are singletons. Regarding the study as a whole: Tumor memory CD4+ T cell TCR gene usage was found to cluster with blood and lymph node memory CD4+ cells and with lymph node naive CD4+ cells. Tumor Treg TCRs overlapped most with tumor naive CD4+ cells. Under 2.2% of tumor Treg sequences matched blood Tregs or memory cells.

This CDR3 spans 11 amino acids. Trimming cost V 4 bases and J 2 bases, with 2 bases left between them. The receptor was isolated from a female donor with breast cancer. What was sequenced was naive CD4+ T cells sorted from blood. Subset indicated: naive CD4+ T cells, CD4+CD45RA+CD25-. The chain is built from TRBV12-3 or TRBV12-4 and TRBJ1-2; D remains ambiguous. As DNA, the CDR3 is TGTGCCAGCAGTTGGAACTATGGCTACACCTTC. Translation gives CASSWNYGYTF.